The clone carrying this T cell receptor (beta chain) was counted once. This entry is derived from a study of blood T cell repertoires in COVID-19. Clones were sequenced by immunoSEQ multiplex PCR, and TCRdb holds only the in-frame ones, with some missing. The sample includes some 38,000 clones, around four fifths of them seen just once. This CDR3 has 15 amino acids. From germline, CDR1 is SGHAT and CDR2 FQNNGV. Trimming took 6 bases from V and 0 from J, leaving 13 bases between them. This TCR was recovered from a man aged 55 to 70 with COVID-19, enrolled during active disease. The genes are TRBV11-2 and TRBJ2-3; possible D gene TRBD1, 5 bases. The sample comprised peripheral blood. In DNA, the CDR3 is TGTGCCAGCAGGTCTCAGGGTTTTAGCACAGATACGCAGTATTTT. As protein: CASRSQGFSTDTQYF.